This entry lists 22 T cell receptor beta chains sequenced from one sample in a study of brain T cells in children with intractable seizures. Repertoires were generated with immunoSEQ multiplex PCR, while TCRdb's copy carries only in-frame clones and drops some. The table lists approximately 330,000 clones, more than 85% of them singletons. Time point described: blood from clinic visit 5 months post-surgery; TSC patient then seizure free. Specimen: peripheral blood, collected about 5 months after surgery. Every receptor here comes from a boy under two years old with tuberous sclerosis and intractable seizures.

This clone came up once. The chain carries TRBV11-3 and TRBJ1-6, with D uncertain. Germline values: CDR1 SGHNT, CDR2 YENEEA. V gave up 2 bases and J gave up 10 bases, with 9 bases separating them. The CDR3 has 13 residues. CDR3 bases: TGTGCCAGCAGCTTATTGAGGTTGTCACCCCTCCACTTT. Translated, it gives CASSLLRLSPLHF.

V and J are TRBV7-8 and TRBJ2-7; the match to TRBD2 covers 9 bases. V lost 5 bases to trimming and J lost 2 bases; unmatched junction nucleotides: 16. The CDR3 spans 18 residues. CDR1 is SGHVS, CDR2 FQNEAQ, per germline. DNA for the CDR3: TGTGCCAGCAGCCCCGGGACCCGAACTAGCGGGCTGCCCTACGAGCAGTACTTC. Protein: CASSPGTRTSGLPYEQYF.

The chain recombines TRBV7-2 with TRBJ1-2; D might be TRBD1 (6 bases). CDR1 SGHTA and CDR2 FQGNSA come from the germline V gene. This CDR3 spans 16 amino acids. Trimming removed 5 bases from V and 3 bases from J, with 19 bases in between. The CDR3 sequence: CASSHGFGGVYYGYTF. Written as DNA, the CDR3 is TGTGCCAGCAGCCATGGATTTGGGGGCGTTTACTATGGCTACACCTTC.

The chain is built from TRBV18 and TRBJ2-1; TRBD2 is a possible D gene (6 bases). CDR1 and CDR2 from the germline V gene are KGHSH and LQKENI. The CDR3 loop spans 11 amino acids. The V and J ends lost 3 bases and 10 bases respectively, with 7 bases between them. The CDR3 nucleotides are TGTGCCAGCTCACCGGCGGGAGAGCAGTTCTTC. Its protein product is CASSPAGEQFF.

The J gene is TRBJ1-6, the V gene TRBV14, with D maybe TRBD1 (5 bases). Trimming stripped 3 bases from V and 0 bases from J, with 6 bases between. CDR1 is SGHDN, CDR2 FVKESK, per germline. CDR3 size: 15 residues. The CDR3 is CASSHGGSYNSPLHF. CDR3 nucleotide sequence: TGTGCCAGCAGCCATGGGGGCTCCTATAATTCACCCCTCCACTTT.

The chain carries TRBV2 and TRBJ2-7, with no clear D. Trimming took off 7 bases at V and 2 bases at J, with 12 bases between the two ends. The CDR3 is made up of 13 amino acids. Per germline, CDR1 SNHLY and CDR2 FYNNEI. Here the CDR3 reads CASTSHLTYEQYF. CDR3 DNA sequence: TGTGCCAGCACCTCACACCTTACCTACGAGCAGTACTTC.

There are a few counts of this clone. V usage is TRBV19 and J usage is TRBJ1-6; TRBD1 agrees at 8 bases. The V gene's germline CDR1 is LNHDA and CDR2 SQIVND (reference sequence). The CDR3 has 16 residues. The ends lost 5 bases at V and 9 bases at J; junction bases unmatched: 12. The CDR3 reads CASSARQGMMGSPLHF. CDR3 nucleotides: TGTGCCAGTAGTGCGCGACAGGGGATGATGGGTTCACCCCTCCACTTT.

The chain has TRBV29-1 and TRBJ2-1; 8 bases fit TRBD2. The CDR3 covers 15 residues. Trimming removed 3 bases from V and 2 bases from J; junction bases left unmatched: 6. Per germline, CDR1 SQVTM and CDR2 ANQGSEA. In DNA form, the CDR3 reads TGCAGCGTTGAGTCTGCGGGGGGTCCCTACAATGAGCAGTTCTTC. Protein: CSVESAGGPYNEQFF.

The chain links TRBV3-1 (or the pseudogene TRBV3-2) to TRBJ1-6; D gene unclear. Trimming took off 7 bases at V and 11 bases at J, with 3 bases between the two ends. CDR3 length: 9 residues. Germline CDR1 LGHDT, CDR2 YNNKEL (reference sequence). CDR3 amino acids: CASTPPLHF. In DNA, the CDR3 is TGTGCCAGCACCCCACCCCTCCACTTT.

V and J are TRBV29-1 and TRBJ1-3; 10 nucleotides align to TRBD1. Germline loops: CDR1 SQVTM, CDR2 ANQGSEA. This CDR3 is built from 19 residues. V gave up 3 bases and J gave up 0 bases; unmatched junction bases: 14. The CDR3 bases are TGCAGCGTTGAGGTGCCAGGACAGGGGGACTATTACTCTGGAAACACCATATATTTT. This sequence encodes CSVEVPGQGDYYSGNTIYF.

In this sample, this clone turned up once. The CDR3 DNA is TGCGCCAGCAGCTGGGAGGGACTAGCGGGAGGACGCACAGATACGCAGTATTTT. It codes for CASSWEGLAGGRTDTQYF. V is TRBV5-1 and J is TRBJ2-3; TRBD2 matches 15 bases. The CDR3 totals 18 residues. Losses at the gene ends were 3 bases for V and 1 base for J; bases not matched to a gene: 6. The germline gives CDR1 SGHRS, CDR2 YFSETQ.

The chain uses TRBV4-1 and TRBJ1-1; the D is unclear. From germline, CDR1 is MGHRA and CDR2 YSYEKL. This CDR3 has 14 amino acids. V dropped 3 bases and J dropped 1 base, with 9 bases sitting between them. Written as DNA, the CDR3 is TGCGCCAGCAGCCACACGGCCAGGAACACTGAAGCTTTCTTT. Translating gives CASSHTARNTEAFF.

The CDR3 DNA sequence: TGTGCCAGCACCCCCTCGAGCGGGGGGTCCTACGAGCAGTACTTC. Translated: CASTPSSGGSYEQYF. The chain combines TRBV9 with TRBJ2-7; 9 nucleotides align to TRBD2. Germline CDR1 reads SGDLS; CDR2 reads YYNGEE. Unmatched junction bases numbered 8, after V lost 6 bases and J lost 1 base. The CDR3 runs 15 residues.

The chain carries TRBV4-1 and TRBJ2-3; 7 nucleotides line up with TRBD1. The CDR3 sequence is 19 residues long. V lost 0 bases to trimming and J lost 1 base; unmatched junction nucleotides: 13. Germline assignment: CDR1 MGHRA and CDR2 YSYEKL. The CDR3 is CASSQDRANRGKGTDTQYF. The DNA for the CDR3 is TGCGCCAGCAGCCAAGATCGCGCTAACAGGGGAAAGGGCACAGATACGCAGTATTTT.

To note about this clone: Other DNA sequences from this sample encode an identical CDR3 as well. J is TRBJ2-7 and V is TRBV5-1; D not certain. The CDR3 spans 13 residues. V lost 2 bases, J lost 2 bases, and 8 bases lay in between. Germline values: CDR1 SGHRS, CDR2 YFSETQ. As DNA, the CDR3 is TGCGCCAGCAGCTTTGAAGGAGCCTACGAGCAGTACTTC. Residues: CASSFEGAYEQYF.

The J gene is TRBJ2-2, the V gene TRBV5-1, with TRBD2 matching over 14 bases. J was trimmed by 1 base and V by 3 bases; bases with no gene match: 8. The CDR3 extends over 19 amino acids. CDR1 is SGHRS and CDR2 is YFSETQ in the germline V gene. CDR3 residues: CASSYYLGTSGGNTGELFF. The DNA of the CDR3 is TGCGCCAGCAGCTACTACCTCGGGACTAGCGGGGGGAACACCGGGGAGCTGTTTTTT.

CDR3 DNA: TGTGCCAGCAGCCTAAAAGGGGGCGTCTCCGGGGCCAACGTCCTGACTTTC. Protein product: CASSLKGGVSGANVLTF. J is TRBJ2-6 and V is TRBV7-3, with 7 positions matching TRBD1. From germline, CDR1 is SGHTA and CDR2 FQGTGA. The CDR3 loop spans 17 amino acids. V shed 5 bases and J 4 bases; nucleotides not matched to a gene: 11.

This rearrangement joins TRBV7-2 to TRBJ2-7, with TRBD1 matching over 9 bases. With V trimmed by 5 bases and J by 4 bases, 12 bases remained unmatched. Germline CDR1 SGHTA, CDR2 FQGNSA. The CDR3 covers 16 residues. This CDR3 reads CASSRYPGQGSYEQYF. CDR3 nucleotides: TGTGCCAGCAGCCGTTACCCAGGACAGGGGTCGTACGAGCAGTACTTC.

The CDR3 DNA reads as TGTGCCATCGGTCCGGGACAGGGTATCGACTATGGCTACACCTTC. Translated, it gives CAIGPGQGIDYGYTF. The gene calls are TRBV10-3 and TRBJ1-2; TRBD1 agrees at 9 bases. V was pared by 8 bases and J by 3 bases, with 10 bases of the junction left unmatched. The CDR3 loop spans 15 amino acids. The germline V gene encodes CDR1 ENHRY and CDR2 SYGVKD.

The CDR3 region is CASRQFLNSNQPQHF. Written as DNA, the CDR3 is TGTGCCAGCAGACAGTTCTTAAATAGCAATCAGCCCCAGCATTTT. V is TRBV6-5 and J is TRBJ1-5, with D hard to call. Germline assignment: CDR1 MNHEY and CDR2 SVGAGI. The CDR3 sequence is 15 residues long. V lost 6 bases and J 0 bases, leaving 12 bases between the germline ends.

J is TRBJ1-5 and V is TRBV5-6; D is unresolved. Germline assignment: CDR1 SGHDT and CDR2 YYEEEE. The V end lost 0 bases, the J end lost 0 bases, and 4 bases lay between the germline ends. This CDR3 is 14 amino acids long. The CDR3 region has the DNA TGTGCCAGCAGCTTGGCAAATAGCAATCAGCCCCAGCATTTT. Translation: CASSLANSNQPQHF.

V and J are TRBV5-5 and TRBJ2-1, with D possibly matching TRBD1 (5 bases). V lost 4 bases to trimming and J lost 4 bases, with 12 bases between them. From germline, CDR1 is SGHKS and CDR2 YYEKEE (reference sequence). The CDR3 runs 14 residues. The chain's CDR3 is CASSLKGQYNEQFF. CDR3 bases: TGTGCCAGCAGCCTAAAGGGGCAATACAATGAGCAGTTCTTC. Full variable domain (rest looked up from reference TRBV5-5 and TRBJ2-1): DAGVTQSPTHLIKTRGQQVTLRCSPISGHKSVSWYQQVLGQGPQFIFQYYEKEERGRGNFPDRFSARQFPNYSSELNVNALLLGDSALYLCASSLKGQYNEQFFGPGTRLTVL.